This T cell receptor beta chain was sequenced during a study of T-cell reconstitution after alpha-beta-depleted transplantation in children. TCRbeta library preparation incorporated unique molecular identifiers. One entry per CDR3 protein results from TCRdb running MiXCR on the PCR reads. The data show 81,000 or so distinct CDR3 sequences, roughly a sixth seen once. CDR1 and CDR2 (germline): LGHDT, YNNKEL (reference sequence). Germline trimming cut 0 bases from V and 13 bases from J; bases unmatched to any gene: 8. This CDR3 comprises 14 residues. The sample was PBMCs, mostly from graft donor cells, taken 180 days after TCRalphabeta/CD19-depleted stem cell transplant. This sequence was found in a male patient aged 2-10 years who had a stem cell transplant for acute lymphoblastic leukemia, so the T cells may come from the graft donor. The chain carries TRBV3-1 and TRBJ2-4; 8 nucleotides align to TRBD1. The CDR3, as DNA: TGTGCCAGCAGCCAAGATCCAGGGGGCGGGGACCAGTACTTC. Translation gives CASSQDPGGGDQYF. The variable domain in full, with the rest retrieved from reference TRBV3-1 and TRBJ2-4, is DTAVSQTPKYLVTQMGNDKSIKCEQNLGHDTMYWYKQDSKKFLKIMFSYNNKELIINETVPNRFSPKSPDKAHLNLHINSLELGDSAVYFCASSQDPGGGDQYFGAGTRLSVL.